Listed here is a single T cell receptor (beta chain). Its antigen is undetermined. This sample is part of a study of siplizumab effects on memory and regulatory T cells. Study-level findings and limits: Whether proliferating Tregs in siplizumab cultures suppress was not functionally confirmed. Memory cells seemed less diverse than naive T cells, which also seemed major contributors to the alloresponse. With siplizumab, cumulative frequency of CD4+ memory-derived alloreactive sequences dropped significantly. Only a minor fraction of alloreactive clones mapped to unstimulated subsets.

CDR1 and CDR2 (germline): PRHDT, FYEKMQ (reference sequence). This CDR3 region has 14 residues. V shed 4 bases and J shed 3 bases, with 9 bases lying between them. The assay was immunoSEQ multiplex PCR, and TCRdb's table has in-frame clones only and misses some. The profile shows roughly 70,000 clones, 93% of them singletons. The sequence derives from a human donor in good health. The chain carries TRBV13 and TRBJ2-2; D is unresolved. Sequenced sample: CD8+ T cells sorted from blood. The CDR3 bases are TGTGCCAGCAGCTCCAGCCTCCACACCGGGGAGCTGTTTTTT. Its translation is CASSSSLHTGELFF.